These T cell receptor beta chains were read from a single sample in a study of T cells in localized non-small cell lung cancer. Produced via immunoSEQ multiplex PCR; TCRdb's table is partial and in-frame only. The table lists 40,000 to 60,000 clones, 81% of them singletons. The sequenced sample was peripheral blood mononuclear cells, obtained before any cancer treatment. These TCRs come from a man aged 40 to 70 with stage III lung adenocarcinoma. CDR3s include the opening cysteine and the closing phenylalanine or tryptophan. A D gene is named only where the DNA matches it firmly. Not every row has a clone size; where given, it reads once, few, many or a size class.

cdr3_aa	cdr3_nt	clone_size	j_call	d_call	v_call
CASSLGFTDTQYF	TGCGCCAGCAGCTTGGGCTTCACAGATACGCAGTATTTT	.	TRBJ2-3	.	TRBV5-1
CASSLVQGGDEQYF	TGTGCCAGCAGCTTGGTTCAGGGAGGCGACGAGCAGTACTTC	.	TRBJ2-7	.	TRBV5-4
CAWSAENRVIDQPQHF	TGTGCCTGGAGTGCGGAGAACAGGGTTATCGATCAGCCCCAGCATTTT	.	TRBJ1-5	.	TRBV30
CATSRGLAGAYEQYF	TGTGCCACCAGCAGAGGTCTAGCGGGGGCCTACGAGCAGTACTTC	.	TRBJ2-7	TRBD2	TRBV15
CASSPGQGARPQHF	TGTGCCAGCAGTCCGGGACAGGGGGCAAGACCCCAGCATTTT	.	TRBJ1-5	TRBD1	TRBV6-5
CATRGTSGPLSSYNEQFF	TGTGCCACCAGGGGGACTAGCGGGCCACTAAGCTCCTACAATGAGCAGTTCTTC	.	TRBJ2-1	TRBD2	TRBV15
CASGTGGRNTEAFF	TGTGCCAGCGGGACAGGAGGCAGGAACACTGAAGCTTTCTTT	.	TRBJ1-1	TRBD1	TRBV6-6
CASSGQSSYEQYF	TGTGCCAGCAGTGGACAGAGCTCCTACGAGCAGTACTTC	.	TRBJ2-7	.	TRBV2
CASSQEEGTGDNSPLHF	TGCGCCAGCAGCCAAGAAGAAGGGACAGGAGATAATTCACCCCTCCACTTT	.	TRBJ1-6	TRBD1	TRBV4-1
CASSPNFPGQGAGVGNQPQHF	TGCGCCAGCAGCCCCAACTTTCCGGGACAGGGGGCAGGGGTTGGCAATCAGCCCCAGCATTTT	.	TRBJ1-5	TRBD1	TRBV4-1
CASSTSGTGGHEQYF	TGTGCCAGCAGTACATCCGGGACAGGGGGCCACGAGCAGTACTTC	.	TRBJ2-7	TRBD1	TRBV27
CASSVGGTVAYEQYF	TGTGCCAGCAGCGTAGGGGGGACGGTGGCCTACGAGCAGTACTTC	.	TRBJ2-7	.	TRBV9
CSVSARGLHEQYF	TGCAGCGTTTCGGCCAGGGGACTCCACGAGCAGTACTTC	.	TRBJ2-7	.	TRBV29-1
CASSQAAHQPQHF	TGTGCCAGCTCCCAGGCCGCGCATCAGCCCCAGCATTTT	.	TRBJ1-5	.	TRBV27
CASSYGGGNQPQHF	TGTGCCAGCAGTTACGGAGGTGGCAATCAGCCCCAGCATTTT	.	TRBJ1-5	.	TRBV6-6
CASSAPGSYNEQFF	TGTGCCAGCAGCGCTCCGGGCAGCTACAATGAGCAGTTCTTC	.	TRBJ2-1	.	TRBV25-1
CASKEPGRGEQYF	TGTGCCAGCAAAGAGCCGGGAAGGGGCGAGCAGTACTTC	.	TRBJ2-7	.	TRBV6-1
CASSLRSSGGPRAYEQYF	TGTGCCAGCAGCTTAAGAAGTAGCGGGGGGCCAAGAGCCTACGAGCAGTACTTC	.	TRBJ2-7	TRBD2	TRBV7-8
CASSFLGETQYF	TGCGCCAGCAGCTTTTTGGGAGAGACCCAGTACTTC	.	TRBJ2-5	.	TRBV5-1
CASSGPGQGALANTGELFF	TGTGCCAGCAGCGGACCGGGACAGGGGGCTCTTGCGAACACCGGGGAGCTGTTTTTT	.	TRBJ2-2	TRBD1	TRBV5-8
CAWTRGGGAETQYF	TGTGCCTGGACAAGGGGCGGGGGCGCGGAGACCCAGTACTTC	.	TRBJ2-5	.	TRBV30
CAWTARGRYEQYF	TGTGCCTGGACGGCCAGGGGGCGTTACGAGCAGTACTTC	.	TRBJ2-7	TRBD1	TRBV30
CASSLAGSSYEQYF	TGTGCCAGCAGCTTAGCGGGGAGCTCCTACGAGCAGTACTTC	.	TRBJ2-7	.	TRBV7-2
CASSLVGSATNEKLFF	TGTGCCAGCAGCTTAGTGGGAAGTGCAACTAATGAAAAACTGTTTTTT	few	TRBJ1-4	.	TRBV11-2
CASRDQTRSQYF	TGTGCCAGTAGGGACCAGACGAGGTCGCAGTATTTT	once	TRBJ2-3	.	TRBV6-6
CASSVAGGAGGNEKLFF	TGTGCCAGCAGCGTAGCCGGGGGCGCTGGAGGAAATGAAAAACTGTTTTTT	.	TRBJ1-4	.	TRBV9
CASSGTAYEQYF	TGTGCCAGCAGTGGTACGGCCTACGAGCAGTACTTC	.	TRBJ2-7	.	TRBV6-6
CSVVVSGANVLTF	TGCAGCGTTGTGGTGTCTGGGGCCAACGTCCTGACTTTC	.	TRBJ2-6	.	TRBV29-1
CASSRGQDDLRGYTF	TGTGCCAGCAGCCGCGGACAGGACGATCTACGGGGCTACACCTTC	few	TRBJ1-2	TRBD1	TRBV7-9
CASSPLDRDLYEQYF	TGTGCCAGTAGTCCCCTGGACAGGGACCTCTACGAGCAGTACTTC	few	TRBJ2-7	TRBD1	TRBV19
CAWSSRDTGELFF	TGTGCCTGGAGTTCAAGGGACACCGGGGAGCTGTTTTTT	.	TRBJ2-2	.	TRBV30
CASSPYPQHF	TGTGCCAGCAGCCCCTATCCCCAGCATTTT	once	TRBJ1-5	.	TRBV6-1
CASSDRDLQFF	TGTGCCAGCAGTGACAGAGATCTACAGTTCTTC	.	TRBJ2-1	.	TRBV2
CASSQLTVTNYGYTF	TGCGCCAGCAGCCAATTGACAGTTACTAACTATGGCTACACCTTC	.	TRBJ1-2	.	TRBV4-1
CASIQQGNQPQHF	TGTGCCAGCATCCAACAGGGTAATCAGCCCCAGCATTTT	.	TRBJ1-5	.	TRBV6-5
CASSSGLAGGTQYF	TGTGCCAGCAGCTCCGGACTAGCGGGGGGGACCCAGTACTTC	.	TRBJ2-5	TRBD2	TRBV11-2
CASSVGLGQETQYF	TGTGCCAGCAGCGTAGGACTGGGACAAGAGACCCAGTACTTC	.	TRBJ2-5	.	TRBV13
CASSLTPFTGELFF	TGTGCCAGCAGCTTAACGCCCTTCACCGGGGAGCTGTTTTTT	.	TRBJ2-2	.	TRBV7-3
CASSEGIRTEAFF	TGTGCCAGTAGTGAAGGTATTCGCACTGAAGCTTTCTTT	once	TRBJ1-1	.	TRBV19
CAISDGGGATTGELFF	TGTGCCATCAGTGATGGCGGGGGGGCGACCACCGGGGAGCTGTTTTTT	.	TRBJ2-2	TRBD2	TRBV10-3
CASTYSTASTDTQYF	TGTGCCAGCACCTATTCAACGGCTAGCACAGATACGCAGTATTTT	.	TRBJ2-3	.	TRBV27
CASSLGGQGALDTGELFF	TGTGCCAGCAGCTTGGGGGGCCAGGGGGCTCTCGACACCGGGGAGCTGTTTTTT	.	TRBJ2-2	TRBD1	TRBV5-4
CASSSPGLNTYEQYF	TGTGCCAGCAGTTCACCGGGACTCAATACCTACGAGCAGTACTTC	.	TRBJ2-7	.	TRBV27
CASSSGGATDTQYF	TGTGCCAGCAGTAGCGGGGGGGCAACAGATACGCAGTATTTT	few	TRBJ2-3	TRBD2	TRBV6-4
CASSLEPGGAGELFF	TGTGCCAGCAGCTTAGAGCCGGGGGGGGCCGGGGAGCTGTTTTTT	.	TRBJ2-2	TRBD2	TRBV11-2
CASSLGDGYNEQFF	TGCGCCAGCAGCTTGGGGGACGGATACAATGAGCAGTTCTTC	.	TRBJ2-1	.	TRBV5-1
CASSPGLATDTQYF	TGTGCCAGCAGCCCCGGACTAGCTACGGATACGCAGTATTTT	.	TRBJ2-3	TRBD2	TRBV7-3
CAWSANDPGYTF	TGTGCCTGGAGTGCCAATGACCCCGGCTACACCTTC	.	TRBJ1-2	.	TRBV30
CATGKAGNNQPQHF	TGTGCCACCGGGAAGGCAGGGAACAATCAGCCCCAGCATTTT	.	TRBJ1-5	.	TRBV6-5
CASSLGWRGSANYGYTF	TGTGCCAGCAGTTTAGGGTGGAGGGGGTCGGCAAACTATGGCTACACCTTC	.	TRBJ1-2	.	TRBV27
CASSVSGANVLTF	TGTGCCAGCAGCGTCTCTGGGGCCAACGTCCTGACTTTC	.	TRBJ2-6	.	TRBV14
CASSLTGGLNYGYTF	TGTGCCAGCAGCCTAACAGGGGGGCTTAACTATGGCTACACCTTC	.	TRBJ1-2	TRBD1	TRBV7-2
CASSSTGAGNTIYF	TGTGCCAGCAGCTCGACAGGGGCCGGAAACACCATATATTTT	.	TRBJ1-3	TRBD1	TRBV6-5
CASRLWNTEAFF	TGTGCCAGTAGGCTATGGAACACTGAAGCTTTCTTT	.	TRBJ1-1	.	TRBV19
CASRDDRGVSYEQYF	TGCGCCAGCAGAGACGACAGGGGAGTCTCCTACGAGCAGTACTTC	.	TRBJ2-7	TRBD1	TRBV5-1
CASRGLDEALYGYTF	TGTGCCAGTAGGGGTCTGGACGAGGCCCTCTATGGCTACACCTTC	.	TRBJ1-2	.	TRBV19
CASSIARLEGQFF	TGTGCCAGTAGTATAGCCCGACTAGAGGGACAGTTCTTC	few	TRBJ2-1	.	TRBV19
CASSQDQASGEDNEQFF	TGTGCCAGCAGCCAAGATCAGGCTAGCGGGGAAGACAATGAGCAGTTCTTC	.	TRBJ2-1	TRBD2	TRBV4-2